These 3 T cell receptor beta chains share one sample of origin, sequenced in a study of blood T cells in healthy people across ages. A second PCR, run for about 7 to 11 cycles, used a sample-barcoded 5' primer plus a J-beta primer mix. TCRdb re-called the 5' RACE reads through MiXCR, storing one row per CDR3 protein. The data contain around 1,700,000 distinct CDR3 sequences, roughly 30% of them singletons. Sequencing used blood. Source of these receptors: a woman younger than 45 in good health.

This clonotype was seen many times. The chain uses TRBV28 and TRBJ2-7, with 7 bases matching TRBD1. The CDR3 sequence is 13 residues long. V was pared by 3 bases and J by 5 bases, with 4 bases of the junction left unmatched. Per germline, CDR1 MDHEN and CDR2 SYDVKM. Here the CDR3 DNA reads TGTGCCAGCAGTTTTAGGGGGCGCGACGAGCAGTACTTC. Its protein product is CASSFRGRDEQYF.

This clonotype showed up just a few times. The chain combines TRBV7-9 with TRBJ1-1; tentative D call: TRBD1 (5 bases). The V end was cut by 5 bases, the J end by 6 bases, with 13 bases between. The germline V gene encodes CDR1 SEHNR and CDR2 FQNEAQ (reference sequence). The CDR3 consists of 13 residues. Written as DNA, the CDR3 is TGTGCCAGCAGCGCTGCAGGGCGGGCTGAAGCTTTCTTT. Encoded protein: CASSAAGRAEAFF.

V and J are TRBV7-9 and TRBJ1-6; TRBD1 is a possible D gene (5 bases). Trimming pared 1 base from V and 0 bases from J, leaving 13 bases between. This CDR3 comprises 18 residues. The germline V gene encodes CDR1 SEHNR and CDR2 FQNEAQ (reference sequence). The CDR3, as DNA: TGTGCCAGCAGCTTAGAGGAAGCAGGGCGCTCCTATAATTCACCCCTCCACTTT. Translating gives CASSLEEAGRSYNSPLHF.